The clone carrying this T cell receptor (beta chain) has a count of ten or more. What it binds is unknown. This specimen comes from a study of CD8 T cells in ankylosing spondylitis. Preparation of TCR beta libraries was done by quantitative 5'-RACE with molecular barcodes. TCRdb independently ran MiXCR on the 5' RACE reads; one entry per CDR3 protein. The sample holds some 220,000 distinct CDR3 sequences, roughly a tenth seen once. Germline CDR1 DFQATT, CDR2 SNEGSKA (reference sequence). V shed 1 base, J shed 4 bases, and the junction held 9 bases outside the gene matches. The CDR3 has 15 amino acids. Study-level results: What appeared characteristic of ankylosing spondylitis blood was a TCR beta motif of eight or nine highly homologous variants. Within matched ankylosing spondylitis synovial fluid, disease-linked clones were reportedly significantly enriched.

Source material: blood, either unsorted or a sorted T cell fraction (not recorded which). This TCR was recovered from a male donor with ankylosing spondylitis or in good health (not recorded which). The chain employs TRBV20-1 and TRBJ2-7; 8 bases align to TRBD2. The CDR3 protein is CSARGWGGGSYEQYF. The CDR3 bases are TGCAGTGCTAGAGGGTGGGGCGGGGGGTCTTACGAGCAGTACTTC.